This note documents a single T cell receptor (beta chain) sequence. Its antigen is not known. This sample is part of a study of shared clonotypes between healthy human individuals. General study results and limits: Having only a few donors restricted how much genetic and exposure-history diversity was captured.

In the naive CD8 group, cells lacked CD45RO and were positively selected for CCR7, so terminally differentiated effector memory CD45RA+ cells were left out. The CDR3 consists of 13 residues. The repertoire was sequenced with immunoSEQ multiplex PCR; TCRdb's copy has only in-frame clones and lacks some. This table has 1.5 million to 2.5 million clones, roughly 94% appearing once. V and J are TRBV21-1 and TRBJ2-1; TRBD2 is taken as the D call from the table, unchecked against the DNA. TRBV21-1 is listed as a pseudogene. The sample comprised naive CD8+ T cells sorted from blood. The receptor comes from a man younger than 35 in good health. The CDR3 sequence: CASSPLGYNEQFF. The CDR3 DNA is TGTGCCAGCAGCCCGCTCGGCTACAATGAGCAGTTCTTC.